This T cell receptor (beta chain) was found in a study of T cell repertoires in cytomegalovirus infection. Study context: Alongside well-studied HLA-B-restricted CMV epitopes, recently identified HLA-C-restricted CMV epitopes were also used. Indicated by public TCR beta signatures were CMV infection and matching HLA type.

About this clonotype: Antigen unknown.

A single record per CDR3 protein comes from TCRdb applying MiXCR to the reads. The sample has a few hundred thousand distinct CDR3 sequences; roughly 42% are singletons. This CDR3 has 17 amino acids. Trimming cost V 3 bases and J 0 bases, with 16 bases left between them. Study-level points and caveats: The ex vivo response was dominated by HLA-C-restricted CMV-specific TCR beta clonotypes. Based on cumulative public TCR beta family frequency, carriers of CMV plus the relevant HLA were identified.

The sample consisted of cultured PBMCs, taken from culture after CMV antigen stimulation. J is TRBJ2-3 and V is TRBV12-3 or TRBV12-4, with TRBD1 as a possible D gene (5 bases). The sequence was obtained from a human donor in good health (CMV status not recorded). Some clones in this sample may be carry-over from other donors' samples. CDR3: CASSLIGRAKSTDTQYF. Here the CDR3 DNA reads TGTGCCAGCAGTTTGATCGGCAGGGCCAAAAGCACAGATACGCAGTATTTT.